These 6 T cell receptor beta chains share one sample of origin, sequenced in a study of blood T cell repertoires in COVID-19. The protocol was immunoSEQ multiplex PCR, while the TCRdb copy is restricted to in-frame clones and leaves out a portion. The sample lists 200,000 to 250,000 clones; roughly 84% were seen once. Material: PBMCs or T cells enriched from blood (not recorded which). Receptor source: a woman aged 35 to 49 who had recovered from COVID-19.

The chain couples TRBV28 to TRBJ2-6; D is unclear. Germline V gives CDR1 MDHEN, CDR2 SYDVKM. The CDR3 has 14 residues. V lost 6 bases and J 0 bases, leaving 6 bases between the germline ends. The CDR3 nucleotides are TGTGCCAGCAGCCGCTACTCTGGGGCCAACGTCCTGACTTTC. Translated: CASSRYSGANVLTF.

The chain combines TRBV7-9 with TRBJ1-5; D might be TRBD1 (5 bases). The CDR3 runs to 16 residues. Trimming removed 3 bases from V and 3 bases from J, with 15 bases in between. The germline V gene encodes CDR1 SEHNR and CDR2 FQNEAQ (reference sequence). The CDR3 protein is CASSFEQGSFNQPQHF. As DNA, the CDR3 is TGTGCCAGCAGCTTTGAGCAGGGCTCATTCAATCAGCCCCAGCATTTT.

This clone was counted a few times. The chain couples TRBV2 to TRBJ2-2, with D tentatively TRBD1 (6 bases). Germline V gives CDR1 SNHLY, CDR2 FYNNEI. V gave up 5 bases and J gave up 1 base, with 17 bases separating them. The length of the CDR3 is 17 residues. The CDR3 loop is CASSKGFMDRNTGELFF. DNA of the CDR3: TGTGCCAGCAGTAAAGGGTTTATGGACAGGAACACCGGGGAGCTGTTTTTT.

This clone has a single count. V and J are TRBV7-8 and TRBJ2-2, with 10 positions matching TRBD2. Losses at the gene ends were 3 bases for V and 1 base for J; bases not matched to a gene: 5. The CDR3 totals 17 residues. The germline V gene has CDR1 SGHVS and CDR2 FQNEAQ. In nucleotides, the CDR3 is TGTGCCAGCAGCTTCACCGGGACTAGCGAGAACACCGGGGAGCTGTTTTTT. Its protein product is CASSFTGTSENTGELFF.

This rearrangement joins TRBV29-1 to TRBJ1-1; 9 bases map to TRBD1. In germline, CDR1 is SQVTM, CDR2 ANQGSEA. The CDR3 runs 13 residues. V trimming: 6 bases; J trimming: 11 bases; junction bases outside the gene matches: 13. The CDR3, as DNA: TGCAGCGTATACTCCGGGACAGGGAGTCGCGCTTTCTTT. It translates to CSVYSGTGSRAFF.

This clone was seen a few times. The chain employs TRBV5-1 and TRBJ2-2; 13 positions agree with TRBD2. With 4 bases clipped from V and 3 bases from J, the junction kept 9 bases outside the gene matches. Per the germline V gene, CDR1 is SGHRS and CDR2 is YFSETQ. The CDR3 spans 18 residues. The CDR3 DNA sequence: TGCGCCAGCAGCACTCGAGGACTAGCGGGAGTCCACACCGGGGAGCTGTTTTTT. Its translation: CASSTRGLAGVHTGELFF.